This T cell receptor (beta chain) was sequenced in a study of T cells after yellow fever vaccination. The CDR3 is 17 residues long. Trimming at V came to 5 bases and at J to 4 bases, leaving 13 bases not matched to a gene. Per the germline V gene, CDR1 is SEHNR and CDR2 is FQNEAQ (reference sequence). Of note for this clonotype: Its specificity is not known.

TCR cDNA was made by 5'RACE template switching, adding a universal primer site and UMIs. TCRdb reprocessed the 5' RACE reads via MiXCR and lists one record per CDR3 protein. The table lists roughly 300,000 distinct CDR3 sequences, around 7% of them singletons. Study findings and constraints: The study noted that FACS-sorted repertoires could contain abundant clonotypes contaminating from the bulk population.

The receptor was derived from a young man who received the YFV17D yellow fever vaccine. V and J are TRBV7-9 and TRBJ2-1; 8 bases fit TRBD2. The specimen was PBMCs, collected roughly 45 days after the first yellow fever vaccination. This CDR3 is CASSPSSRGAVYNEQFF. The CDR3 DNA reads TGTGCCAGCAGCCCCTCCTCGCGGGGGGCAGTGTACAATGAGCAGTTCTTC. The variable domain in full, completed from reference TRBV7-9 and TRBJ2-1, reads DTGVSQNPRHKITKRGQNVTFRCDPISEHNRLYWYRQTLGQGPEFLTYFQNEAQLEKSRLLSDRFSAERPKGSFSTLEIQRTEQGDSAMYLCASSPSSRGAVYNEQFFGPGTRLTVL.